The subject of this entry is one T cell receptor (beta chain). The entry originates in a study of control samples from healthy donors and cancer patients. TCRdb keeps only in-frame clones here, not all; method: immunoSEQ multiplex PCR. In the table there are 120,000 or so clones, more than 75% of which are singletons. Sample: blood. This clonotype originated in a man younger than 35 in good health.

As DNA, the CDR3 is TGTGCCAGCATCTCCCTAGCGGGAGCTAAGACAGATACGCAGTATTTT. This gives the protein CASISLAGAKTDTQYF. The chain combines TRBV27 with TRBJ2-3, with TRBD2 identical over 10 bases. In germline, CDR1 is MNHEY, CDR2 SMNVEV (reference sequence). V lost 7 bases, J lost 3 bases, and 10 bases stayed unmatched. The CDR3 has 16 residues.